Sequencing of this TCR beta chain was carried out in a study of blood T cell repertoires in COVID-19. Study-wide background: Sites across the United States, Italy and Spain contributed samples from acute and convalescent COVID-19. The cDNA or gDNA used as material had been derived from T cells, B-cell-depleted T cells, or PBMCs.

With regard to this clone: The junction shows a germline mismatch at one end, possibly a read error.

Sequenced by immunoSEQ multiplex PCR; TCRdb stores in-frame clones only, minus some. The data hold about 55,000 clones, with 65% to 90% observed a single time. This receptor was taken from a human donor in a cohort sampled during active COVID-19. What was sequenced was peripheral blood.

CDR3 residues: CASSSTGGQGNEQFF. CDR3 bases: TGTGCTAGCAGCTCAACGGGGGGACAGGGCAATGAGCAGTTCTTC. The rearrangement links TRBV7-7 to TRBJ2-1; 9 positions match TRBD1. CDR1 and CDR2 from the germline V gene are SSHAT and FNYEAQ (reference sequence). This CDR3 is built from 15 residues.